This TCR beta chain was profiled in a study of blood T cell repertoires in COVID-19. Overall study: T cells, B-cell-depleted T cells, or PBMCs provided the cDNA or gDNA that served as material.

In the original processing: Amplification with reference gene primers provided the estimates of nucleated cell counts. Profiling relied on immunoSEQ multiplex PCR, and the TCRdb table lists in-frame clones only, not all of them. That table furnishes V, J and clone size, whereas the DNA furnished D and trimming. Here the sample spans around 400,000 clones, about four fifths being singletons. The trim removed 1 base at V and 7 bases at J, leaving 9 bases unmatched. The CDR3 runs 15 residues. The germline CDR1 and CDR2 sequences are LNHDA and SQIVND (reference sequence). The sequence derives from a woman between 45 and 60 years old who had recovered from COVID-19. The chain couples TRBV19 to TRBJ1-2, with 7 positions matching TRBD1. The source material was PBMCs or T cells enriched from blood (not recorded which). The CDR3 DNA sequence: TGTGCCAGTAGTATAGTCGAGGGGGCTTTGAGTGGCTACACCTTC. Protein: CASSIVEGALSGYTF.